This T cell receptor beta chain is drawn from a study of Ad26.COV2.S vaccination and SARS-CoV-2 variants. Points from the study as a whole: Among vaccine recipients, spike-specific TCR breadth exceeded that of placebo recipients.

Treatment of the sample: 15 to 20 received Ad26.COV2.S at low or high dose, single or two shots; about five received placebo; per-sample allocation not given. Each sample was drawn 63 days after the first injection (of vaccine or placebo). Remarks on this clone: The antigen is undetermined.

Trimming pared 1 base from V and 5 bases from J, leaving 8 bases between. There are 13 residues in the CDR3. Germline CDR1 reads MGHRA; CDR2 reads YSYEKL. Assay used: immunoSEQ multiplex PCR; TCRdb lists only in-frame clones, some missing. The sample includes over 200,000 clones, roughly 90% of them seen just once. The sequencing here drew on peripheral blood, taken in a trial of Ad26.COV2.S vaccine versus placebo. The chain combines TRBV4-1 with TRBJ1-1; a possible D gene is TRBD1 (5 bases). The TCR was taken from a person aged 18-60 years who received the Ad26.COV2.S COVID-19 vaccine or a placebo. The CDR3 bases are TGCGCCAGCAGCCAAGCGTGGGGGACTGAAGCTTTCTTT. This translates into CASSQAWGTEAFF.